The 13 T cell receptor beta chains presented below share a single source sample, sequenced in a study of blood T cells in healthy people across ages (dated by TCRdb to between 2014 and 2017). Library creation used 5' RACE. The sequencer was an Illumina HiSeq 2500. The second PCR ran for roughly 6 to 11 cycles and used a J-beta primer mix along with a sample-barcoded 5' primer. TCRdb passed the public sequencing reads through fastp at Q25 and MiXCR, retaining productive beta sequences. Rows with one shared CDR3 protein collapse into an entry with the most common genes and DNA. In all, the sample holds 800,000 or so distinct CDR3 sequences, and roughly 25% of those were seen once. In total, the top ten clones hold under 4.5% of the sample. These sequences were also reported in another study, on T cells of mothers and their children.

Source material: blood. The source is a boy aged 5-17 years in good health.

Note on this clonotype: One end of the junction does not line up with germline, which may come from a read error. V usage is TRBV11-2 and J usage is TRBJ1-1; D possibly corresponds to TRBD1 (5 bases). The length of the CDR3 is 14 residues. Germline V gene data show CDR1 as SGHAT and CDR2 as FQNNGV. Here the CDR3 reads CASSIEVGGTEAFF. The CDR3 DNA reads TGTGCCAGCAGCATAGAGGTGGGGGGCACTGAAGCTTTCTTT.

This clonotype turned up a few times. The rearrangement uses TRBV9 and TRBJ2-2; 7 positions match TRBD1. This CDR3 spans 15 amino acids. Germline CDR1 is SGDLS and CDR2 is YYNGEE. The V and J ends lost 3 bases and 5 bases, in that order; junction bases with no gene match: 7. CDR3 bases: TGTGCCAGCAGCGCTCCTTCAGGGGGTACCGGGGAGCTGTTTTTT. Protein product: CASSAPSGGTGELFF.

The V gene is TRBV11-2, the J gene TRBJ2-1, with a weak D call TRBD2 (6 bases). The CDR3 is 15 amino acids. The V end was cut by 2 bases, the J end by 5 bases, with 13 bases between. In germline, CDR1 is SGHAT, CDR2 FQNNGV. The CDR3 DNA is TGTGCCAGCAGCTTATGGGAGGAGAGAAACAATGAGCAGTTCTTC. It encodes CASSLWEERNNEQFF.

The V call is TRBV13, the J call TRBJ2-5, with TRBD1 identical over 7 bases. The CDR3 runs to 14 residues. Germline V gene data show CDR1 as PRHDT and CDR2 as FYEKMQ (reference sequence). Trimming took 4 bases from V and 0 from J; bases not matched to a gene: 2. CDR3 nucleotides: TGTGCCAGCAGCTCCGGACAGGACCAAGAGACCCAGTACTTC. This gives the protein CASSSGQDQETQYF.

This clonotype occurred a few times. The chain combines TRBV24-1 with TRBJ2-3, with TRBD1 identical over 9 bases. The CDR3 length is 14 residues. Germline V gene data show CDR1 as KGHDR and CDR2 as SFDVKD. V was clipped by 3 bases and J by 6 bases; unmatched bases: 3. The CDR3 sequence is CATSDRGTGDTQYF. CDR3 nucleotide sequence: TGTGCCACCAGTGATCGGGGGACAGGGGATACGCAGTATTTT.

The chain has TRBV20-1 and TRBJ2-1; perhaps TRBD1 as D (6 bases). Germline lookup yields CDR1 DFQATT and CDR2 SNEGSKA (reference sequence). The CDR3 sequence is 15 residues long. V shed 0 bases and J shed 9 bases, with 18 bases lying between them. The CDR3 spells CSARDQGTGRTEQFF. In nucleotides, the CDR3 is TGCAGTGCTAGAGATCAGGGGACGGGGCGCACTGAGCAGTTCTTC.

This clonotype turned up a few times. The chain uses TRBV6-5 and TRBJ2-3; D gene uncertain. This CDR3 is built from 13 residues. Deletions cut 6 bases from V and 13 bases from J, with 20 bases between. Germline CDR1 is MNHEY and CDR2 is SVGAGI. The CDR3: CASSTASGNREYF. The CDR3 DNA reads as TGTGCCAGCAGCACCGCGTCGGGCAATCGGGAGTATTTT.

This clonotype turned up a few times. The chain recombines TRBV6-4 with TRBJ2-5, with 9 bases that match TRBD2. The J call is in doubt because the DNA end fits TRBJ2-1 better. The CDR3 contains 14 residues. Germline loops: CDR1 MRHNA, CDR2 SNTAGT. The CDR3 DNA sequence: TGTGCCAGCAGTTTGGTAGCGGGGGACAATGAGCAGTTCTTC. Translated, it gives CASSLVAGDNEQFF.

The sample holds a few counts of this clonotype. The V call is TRBV11-2, the J call TRBJ1-1; D uncertain. CDR3 length: 16 residues. V was pared by 5 bases and J by 0 bases, with 16 bases between. Germline assignment: CDR1 SGHAT and CDR2 FQNNGV. Written as DNA, the CDR3 is TGTGCCAGCAGCCCCCGGGCCCCGGGCCTGAACACTGAAGCTTTCTTT. Translated: CASSPRAPGLNTEAFF. Full variable domain (remainder filled in from reference TRBV11-2 and TRBJ1-1): EAGVAQSPRYKIIEKRQSVAFWCNPISGHATLYWYQQILGQGPKLLIQFQNNGVVDDSQLPKDRFSAERLKGVDSTLKIQPAKLEDSAVYLCASSPRAPGLNTEAFFGQGTRLTVV.

This chain connects TRBV29-1 to TRBJ2-1, with 14 bases identical to TRBD2. With 7 bases clipped from V and 5 bases from J, the junction kept 7 bases outside the gene matches. CDR3 length: 15 amino acids. The germline V gene has CDR1 SQVTM and CDR2 ANQGSEA. The CDR3 region has the DNA TGCAGCGGGGAATGGACTAGCGGGAGGAACAATGAGCAGTTCTTC. Translation: CSGEWTSGRNNEQFF.

This sequence joins TRBV4-2 and TRBJ2-1; 8 positions match TRBD1. CDR3 size: 15 residues. V gave up 4 bases and J gave up 5 bases; unmatched junction bases: 7. Germline V gives CDR1 LGHNA, CDR2 YNFKEQ. CDR3 loop: CASSLRQGRNNEQFF. The DNA of the CDR3 is TGTGCCAGCAGCCTTCGACAGGGGAGGAACAATGAGCAGTTCTTC.

This clonotype was detected a few times. This sequence joins TRBV12-3 or TRBV12-4 and TRBJ2-3, with 8 bases fitting TRBD2. The ends lost 3 bases at V and 1 base at J; junction bases unmatched: 3. The CDR3 totals 15 residues. CDR3 in amino acids: CASSFETSGTDTQYF. CDR3 DNA sequence: TGTGCCAGCAGTTTTGAGACTAGCGGCACAGATACGCAGTATTTT.

This clonotype was seen a single time. The genes are TRBV6-1 and TRBJ2-1; 13 nucleotides agree with TRBD2. CDR3 size: 14 residues. Germline trimming cut 10 bases from V and 4 bases from J; bases unmatched to any gene: 4. Germline V gene sequence: CDR1 MNHNS, CDR2 SASEGT. In DNA form, the CDR3 reads TGTGCCACCGGGGGACTAGCGGGGTACAATGAGCAGTTCTTC. Translating it yields CATGGLAGYNEQFF.